This T cell receptor beta chain was identified in a study of blood T cell repertoires in COVID-19 (dated by TCRdb to about 2020). With respect to the entire study: Collaborator samples came from the United States, Italy and Spain and covered acute and convalescent phases of COVID-19. The prospective study material was composed of cDNA or gDNA derived from T cells, B-cell-depleted T cells, or PBMCs. Where available, HLA class I and class II types were obtained from metadata supplied by the sample provider rather than from assay-based typing. The repertoires were released in a freely available public database meant as a resource for research on the immune response to SARS-CoV-2. Samples were obtained from the ongoing ImmuneRACE study (first 160 participants) and from 1,000 to 1,500 subjects provided by 6 global collaborators. Nearly every sample came with metadata listing a de-identified subject ID, COVID-19 status, age in years and sex. The dataset comprised deeply sampled blood TCRbeta repertoires from subjects exposed to, actively infected with, or recovered from COVID-19. Beyond this particular receptor, the publication reports: The amount of clinical and demographic metadata varied by source and participant and was provided uncurated.

This clone has just a few counts. There is no known antigen for this receptor. No base quality information exists; no much larger clone differs at one position. TCRbeta CDR3 regions were amplified from genomic DNA by means of the immunoSEQ Assay, a bias-controlled multiplex PCR. On the study's bioinformatics: Nucleated cell counts per sample were estimated from amplification of reference gene primers within the assay. To quantify the absolute abundance of each unique TCRbeta CDR3 rearrangement, sequence reads were collapsed and filtered. Productive Simpson clonality was computed per sample as the square root of Simpson's diversity index over productive rearrangements. What TCRdb holds here is the immuneACCESS table cut down to in-frame rearrangements. Part of the clones is not present; checked against another copy, under half of the missing clones reflect an unresolved V gene, and the others are unexplained. V and J calls and clone size are as listed in that table; D and trimming were resolved from the DNA. The sample data list about 65,000 clones, and about 88% of these were observed just once. The ten largest make up around 1.3% of the sample.

Collaborating institutions collected whole blood in K2EDTA tubes following their own protocols. Collaborator samples were shipped for TCRbeta analysis as frozen whole blood, isolated PBMCs, or DNA extracted from either sample type. This sequence was found in a man aged 55 to 70 with acute or convalescent COVID-19. The specimen was peripheral blood.

CDR3 protein: CASSYSGGASPYF. The sequenced DNA: TGTGCCAGCAGTTACTCGGGAGGGGCCTCCCCGTATTTT. Rearrangement joined TRBV6-5 to TRBJ2-3; a stretch of 7 junction bases matches TRBD2. The CDR1 and CDR2 encoded by the germline V gene are MNHEY and SVGAGI. Trimming accounts for 0 bases at V and 14 bases at J, while the number of junction bases matched to no gene is 8. The CDR3, cysteine through phenylalanine, is 13 amino acids long. CDR3 DNA is the only sequence kept; it has 39 bases, read in frame from the first base.